The clone carrying this TCR beta chain was recorded many times. What it binds is unknown. These data are taken from a study of T cell repertoires in cytomegalovirus infection. Across the whole study: Evidence of both CMV infection and a matching HLA type came from public TCR beta signatures.

Findings and caveats of the study: CMV-specific TCR beta clonotypes restricted by HLA-C were the ones dominating the ex vivo response. Accumulated public TCR beta family frequency recognized individuals carrying CMV together with the relevant HLA.

TCRdb reprocessed the reads with MiXCR, giving one entry per CDR3 protein. The sample records 250,000 to 300,000 distinct CDR3 sequences, roughly 24% being singletons. The germline V gene encodes CDR1 SGHTA and CDR2 FQGNSA. This CDR3 has 14 residues. Trimming cost V 4 bases and J 13 bases; bases outside gene matches: 12. The V gene is TRBV7-2, the J gene TRBJ2-1; 8 bases are shared with TRBD2. The clonotype comes from a human donor in good health (CMV status not recorded). Some clones in this sample may be carry-over from other donors' samples. What was sequenced was PBMCs. The CDR3 is CASSSSRGGLGQFF. CDR3 DNA: TGTGCCAGCAGCTCCAGCCGGGGGGGATTGGGACAGTTCTTC.